This T cell receptor beta chain was identified during a study of OX40 agonist ivuxolimab in advanced cancers. Study in general: Patients received intravenous ivuxolimab every 2 weeks at 0.01 to 10 mg/kg. Therapy given before enrollment (anti-PD-1, anti-PD-L1 or anti-CTLA-4) was allowed, and 40% to 45% had some.

This CDR3 region has 11 residues. Trimming took 4 bases from V and 8 from J, leaving 9 bases between them. Germline CDR1 SQVTM, CDR2 ANQGSEA. Produced via immunoSEQ multiplex PCR; TCRdb's table is partial and in-frame only. The sample lists 98,000 or so clones; 85% to 90% were seen once. Concerning this clone itself: Its antigen is still unknown.

Study results and limitations: Clonal expansion was seen in CD4+ and CD8+ blood T cells by week 6 at 0.1 to 3.0 mg/kg. Several nonresponders also turned out to have low normalized T-cell clonal expansion.

The sample consisted of CD4+ or CD8+ T cells sorted from blood, taken in a trial of the OX40 agonist ivuxolimab. The chain carries TRBV29-1 and TRBJ2-1; D remains ambiguous. The sequence came from an adult with an advanced solid tumor such as melanoma, head and neck, liver or kidney cancer. CDR3 sequence (DNA): TGCAGCGTTGGGAAGGGCGATGAGCAGTTCTTC. Encoded protein: CSVGKGDEQFF.